This T cell receptor (beta chain) is from a study of OX40 agonist ivuxolimab in advanced cancers. The V end lost 7 bases, the J end lost 7 bases, and 17 bases lay between the germline ends. Germline CDR1 reads MNHEY; CDR2 reads SVGAGI. The CDR3 contains 15 residues. Repertoires were generated with immunoSEQ multiplex PCR, while TCRdb's copy carries only in-frame clones and drops some. The profile covers tens of thousands of clones, with 80% to 85% appearing a single time and 4.4% taken by the ten largest. This clone was counted between two and nine times. The clonotype comes from an adult with an advanced solid tumor such as melanoma, head and neck, liver or kidney cancer. This sequence joins TRBV6-5 and TRBJ1-6; D uncertain. This material consisted of CD4+ or CD8+ T cells sorted from blood, taken in a trial of the OX40 agonist ivuxolimab. The CDR3 spells CASTSGRRHNSPLHF. The CDR3 DNA reads as TGTGCCAGCACCTCGGGCAGGCGACACAATTCACCCCTCCACTTT.